This TCR beta chain was observed in a study of cytomegalovirus exposure and HLA in healthy donors. Study results and caveats: Later analysis suggested links between common viral pathogens and several top significant clusters. An assumption of roughly uniform sequencing depth across donors underlay the presence/absence analyses.

On this clone itself: The antigen remains undetermined.

The PCR ran on 60 Vbeta and 13 Jbeta primers. Using immunoSEQ multiplex PCR, the repertoire was profiled, and TCRdb retains in-frame clones only, with some absent. Of about 150,000 clones in the sample, 75% to 80% were seen once. This TCR was sampled from a woman aged 30 to 39 in good health and CMV-seronegative. The sequencing sample was made of PBMCs.

This CDR3 is CASRLSGASTDTQYF. CDR3 DNA sequence: TGCGCCAGCAGGCTGTCGGGTGCTAGCACAGATACGCAGTATTTT. This rearrangement joins TRBV5-1 to TRBJ2-3, with D unclear. V dropped 5 bases and J dropped 0 bases, with 13 bases sitting between them. Germline lookup yields CDR1 SGHRS and CDR2 YFSETQ. This CDR3 comprises 15 residues.